This TCR beta chain was identified in a study of graft-versus-host responses after intestinal transplantation. In the study overall: Transplant recipients had multivisceral, liver-intestinal, or isolated intestinal grafts. Tacrolimus plus steroids were given to all recipients for roughly 3 years, preceded by anti-thymocyte globulin induction.

The CDR3 has 15 residues. With 4 bases removed from V and 3 bases from J, the gap between germline ends came to 15 bases. CDR1 and CDR2 from the germline V gene are SGHDN and FVKESK. Sequencing used immunoSEQ multiplex PCR; TCRdb keeps in-frame clones, though not all of them. The data hold some 120,000 clones, with approximately 92% observed a single time. Comment on this clone: Antigen unknown.

Regarding the study as a whole: Elevated graft-versus-host to host-versus-graft clonal ratios in allografts were recorded for patients with graft-donor T cell macrochimerism. Recipient marrow showed GvH clones, some seen first in ileum or blood.

This clonotype was obtained from a human donor who received an intestinal transplant. This specimen consisted of unstimulated CD4+ T cells sorted from spleen or lymph node cells, obtained before intestinal transplant. The gene calls are TRBV14 and TRBJ1-1; tentative D call: TRBD1 (6 bases). The DNA for the CDR3 is TGTGCCAGCAGCCCCCTGGACAGTTATGACACTGAAGCTTTCTTT. Translation gives CASSPLDSYDTEAFF.